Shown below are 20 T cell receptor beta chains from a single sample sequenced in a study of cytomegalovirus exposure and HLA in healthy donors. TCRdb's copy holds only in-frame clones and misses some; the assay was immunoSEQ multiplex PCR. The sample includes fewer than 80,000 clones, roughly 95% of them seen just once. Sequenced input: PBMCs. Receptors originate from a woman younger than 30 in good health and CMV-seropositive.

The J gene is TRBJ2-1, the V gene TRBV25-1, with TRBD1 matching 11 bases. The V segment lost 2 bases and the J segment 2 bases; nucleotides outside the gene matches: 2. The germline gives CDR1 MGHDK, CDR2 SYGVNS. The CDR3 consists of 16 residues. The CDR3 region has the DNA TGTGCCAGCAGTGAAATGGACAGGGGGCCCTACAATGAGCAGTTCTTC. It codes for CASSEMDRGPYNEQFF.

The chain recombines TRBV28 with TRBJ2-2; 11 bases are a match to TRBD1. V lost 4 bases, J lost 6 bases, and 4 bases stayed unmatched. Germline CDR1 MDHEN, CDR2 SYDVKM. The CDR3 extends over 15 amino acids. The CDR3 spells CASSSRTGGSGELFF. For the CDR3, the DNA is TGTGCCAGCAGTTCCAGGACAGGGGGCTCCGGGGAGCTGTTTTTT.

For the CDR3, the DNA is TGTGCCATCAGCCCTAGCTCCTACGAGCAGTACTTC. Translating it yields CAISPSSYEQYF. The rearrangement joins TRBV10-3 to TRBJ2-7; D uncertain. The V gene lost 6 bases and the J gene lost 0 bases, with 6 bases spanning the gap. The CDR3 runs to 12 residues. Germline loops: CDR1 ENHRY, CDR2 SYGVKD.

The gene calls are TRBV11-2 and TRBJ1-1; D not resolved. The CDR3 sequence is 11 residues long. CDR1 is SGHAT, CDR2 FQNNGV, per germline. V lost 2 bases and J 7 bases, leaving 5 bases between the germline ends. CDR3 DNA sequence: TGTGCCAGCAGCTTATCATTTGAAGCTTTCTTT. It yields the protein CASSLSFEAFF.

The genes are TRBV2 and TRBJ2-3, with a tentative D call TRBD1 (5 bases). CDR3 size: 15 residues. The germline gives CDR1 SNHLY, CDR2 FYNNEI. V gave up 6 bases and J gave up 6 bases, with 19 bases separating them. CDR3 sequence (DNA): TGTGCCAGCAGCCCCTTTATAGTAGGGGCCGATACGCAGTATTTT. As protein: CASSPFIVGADTQYF.

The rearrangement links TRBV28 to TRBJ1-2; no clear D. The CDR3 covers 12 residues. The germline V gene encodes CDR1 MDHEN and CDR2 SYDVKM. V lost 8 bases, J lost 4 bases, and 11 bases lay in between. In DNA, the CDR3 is TGTGCCAGCCGCCGCGGCAGCTATGGCTACACCTTC. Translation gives CASRRGSYGYTF.

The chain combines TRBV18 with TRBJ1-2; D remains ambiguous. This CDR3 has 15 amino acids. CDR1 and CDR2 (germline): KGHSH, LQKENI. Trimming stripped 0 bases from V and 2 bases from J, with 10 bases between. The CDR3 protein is CASSPPWAQNYGYTF. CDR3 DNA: TGTGCCAGCTCACCACCATGGGCACAGAACTATGGCTACACCTTC.

CDR3 in DNA: TGTGCCAGCAGCGTAGACTGGAACACTGAAGCTTTCTTT. Encoded protein: CASSVDWNTEAFF. This chain uses TRBV9 with TRBJ1-1; no firm D call. V lost 0 bases, J lost 1 base, and 4 bases lay in between. The CDR3 has 13 amino acids. Germline V gives CDR1 SGDLS, CDR2 YYNGEE. Full variable domain (missing parts from reference TRBV9 and TRBJ1-1): DSGVTQTPKHLITATGQRVTLRCSPRSGDLSVYWYQQSLDQGLQFLIQYYNGEERAKGNILERFSAQQFPDLHSELNLSSLELGDSALYFCASSVDWNTEAFFGQGTRLTVV.

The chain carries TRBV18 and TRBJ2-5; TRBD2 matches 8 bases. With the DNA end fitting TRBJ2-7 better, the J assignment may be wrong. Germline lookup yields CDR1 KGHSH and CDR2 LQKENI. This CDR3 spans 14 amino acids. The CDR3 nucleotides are TGTGCCAGCTCACCAATGCAAGCGGGGGACGAGCAGTACTTC. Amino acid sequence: CASSPMQAGDEQYF.

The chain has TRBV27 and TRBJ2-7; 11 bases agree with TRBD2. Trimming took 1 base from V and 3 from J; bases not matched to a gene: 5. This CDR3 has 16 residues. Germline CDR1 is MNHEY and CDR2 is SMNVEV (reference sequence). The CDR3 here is CASSLLTSGRIYEQYF. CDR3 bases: TGTGCCAGCAGTTTATTAACTAGCGGGAGAATCTACGAGCAGTACTTC.

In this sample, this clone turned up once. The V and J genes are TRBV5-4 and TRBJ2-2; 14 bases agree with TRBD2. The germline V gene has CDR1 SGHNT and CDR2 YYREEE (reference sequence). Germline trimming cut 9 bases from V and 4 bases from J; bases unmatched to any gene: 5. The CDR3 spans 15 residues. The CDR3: CATLTSGRGTGELFF. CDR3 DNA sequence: TGTGCCACCCTGACTAGCGGGAGGGGCACCGGGGAGCTGTTTTTT.

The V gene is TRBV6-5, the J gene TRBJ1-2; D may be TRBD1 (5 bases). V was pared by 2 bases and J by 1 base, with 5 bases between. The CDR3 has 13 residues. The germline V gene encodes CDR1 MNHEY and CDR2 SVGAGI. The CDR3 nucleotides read TGTGCCAGCAGTTACGACAGTAACTATGGCTACACCTTC. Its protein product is CASSYDSNYGYTF.

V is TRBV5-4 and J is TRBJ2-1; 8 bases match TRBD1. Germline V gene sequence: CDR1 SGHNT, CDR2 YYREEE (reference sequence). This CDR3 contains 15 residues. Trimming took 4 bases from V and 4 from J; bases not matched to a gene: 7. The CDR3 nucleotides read TGTGCCAGCAGCCTTGACAGGGGCCGATACAATGAGCAGTTCTTC. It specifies CASSLDRGRYNEQFF.

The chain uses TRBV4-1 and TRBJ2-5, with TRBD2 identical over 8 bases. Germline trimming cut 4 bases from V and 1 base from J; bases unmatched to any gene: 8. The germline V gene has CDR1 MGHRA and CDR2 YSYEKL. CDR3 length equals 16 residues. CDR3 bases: TGCGCCAGCAGCCTTATAGCGGGAACGCTCCAAGAGACCCAGTACTTC. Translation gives CASSLIAGTLQETQYF.

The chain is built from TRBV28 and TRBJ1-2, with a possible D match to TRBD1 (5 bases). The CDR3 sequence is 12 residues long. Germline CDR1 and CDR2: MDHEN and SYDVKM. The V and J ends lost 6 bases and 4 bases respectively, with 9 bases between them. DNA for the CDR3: TGTGCCAGCAGCTCAGGGATCTATGGCTACACCTTC. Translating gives CASSSGIYGYTF.

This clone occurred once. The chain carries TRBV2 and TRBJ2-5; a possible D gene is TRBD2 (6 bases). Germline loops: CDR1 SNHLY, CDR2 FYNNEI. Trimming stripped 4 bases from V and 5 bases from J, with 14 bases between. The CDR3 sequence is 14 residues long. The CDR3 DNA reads TGTGCCAGCAGTGGCTGGAGGGCCGGGGAGACCCAGTACTTC. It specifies CASSGWRAGETQYF. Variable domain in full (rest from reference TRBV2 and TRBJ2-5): EPEVTQTPSHQVTQMGQEVILRCVPISNHLYFYWYRQILGQKVEFLVSFYNNEISEKSEIFDDQFSVERPDGSNFTLKIRSTKLEDSAMYFCASSGWRAGETQYFGPGTRLLVL.

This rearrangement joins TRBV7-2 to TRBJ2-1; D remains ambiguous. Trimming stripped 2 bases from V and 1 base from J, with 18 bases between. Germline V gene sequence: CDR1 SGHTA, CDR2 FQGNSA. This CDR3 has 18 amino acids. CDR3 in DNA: TGTGCCAGCAGCTTATATCCTCCTACCTCCTGGTCCTACAATGAGCAGTTCTTC. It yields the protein CASSLYPPTSWSYNEQFF.

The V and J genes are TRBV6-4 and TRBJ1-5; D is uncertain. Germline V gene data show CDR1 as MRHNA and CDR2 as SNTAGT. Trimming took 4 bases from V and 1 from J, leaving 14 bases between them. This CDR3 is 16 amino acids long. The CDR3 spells CASSATADRSNQPQHF. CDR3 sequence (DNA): TGTGCCAGCAGTGCAACAGCCGATCGGAGCAATCAGCCCCAGCATTTT.

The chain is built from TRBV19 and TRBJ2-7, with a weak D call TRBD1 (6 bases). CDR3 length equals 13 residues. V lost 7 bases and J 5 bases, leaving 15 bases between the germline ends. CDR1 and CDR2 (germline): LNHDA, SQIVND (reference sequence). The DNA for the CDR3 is TGTGCCAGTATAGGGGGAAAGTCCCACGAGCAGTACTTC. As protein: CASIGGKSHEQYF.

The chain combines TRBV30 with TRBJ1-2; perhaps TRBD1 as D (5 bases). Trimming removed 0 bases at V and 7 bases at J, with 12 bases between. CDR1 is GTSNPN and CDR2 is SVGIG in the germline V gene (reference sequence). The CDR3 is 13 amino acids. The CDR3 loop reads CAWSVSGLFGYTF. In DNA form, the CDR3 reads TGTGCCTGGAGTGTGTCAGGGTTGTTTGGCTACACCTTC. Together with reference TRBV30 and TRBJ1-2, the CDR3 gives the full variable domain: SQTIHQWPATLVQPVGSPLSLECTVEGTSNPNLYWYRQAAGRGLQLLFYSVGIGQISSEVPQNLSASRPQDRQFILSSKKLLLSDSGFYLCAWSVSGLFGYTFGSGTRLTVV.